These 3 T cell receptor beta chains originate from one sample sequenced in a study of shared clonotypes between healthy human individuals. The table came from immunoSEQ multiplex PCR; TCRdb's copy has only in-frame clones and leaves some out. The sample has around 1.5 million clones, around 98% seen once. Sequencing was done on a sample of naive CD4+ T cells sorted from blood. Regarding subset: CD45RA+ positively selected. Receptor source: a man aged 25-45 years in good health.

The J gene is TRBJ1-5, the V gene TRBV2, with TRBD1 matching over 8 bases. The junction had 12 bases not matched to a gene; V was cut back by 5 bases and J by 6 bases. Per germline, CDR1 SNHLY and CDR2 FYNNEI. This CDR3 is built from 16 residues. CDR3 in DNA: TGTGCCAGCAGTCTTTCATCAACAGGGGGAAGTCAGCCCCAGCATTTT. Amino acid sequence: CASSLSSTGGSQPQHF.

CDR3 sequence: CASSLGNSLAYEQYF. Here the CDR3 DNA reads TGTGCCAGCAGCTTAGGCAACAGTTTAGCCTACGAGCAGTACTTC. This chain links TRBV7-2 with TRBJ2-7; D is unresolved. The CDR3 runs to 15 residues. Germline CDR1 reads SGHTA; CDR2 reads FQGNSA. V was trimmed by 1 base and J by 2 bases, leaving 12 bases between them.

The rearrangement uses TRBV18 and TRBJ2-7; D is possibly TRBD1 or TRBD2 (6 bases each). Per the germline V gene, CDR1 is KGHSH and CDR2 is LQKENI. The CDR3 is 13 residues long. The V end was cut by 4 bases, the J end by 5 bases, with 12 bases between. The DNA of the CDR3 is TGTGCCAGCTCACGGGGGGACATGAACGAGCAGTACTTC. Its translation is CASSRGDMNEQYF.